This T cell receptor beta chain was profiled in a study of vaccination and CD4 T cells after COVID-19 (dated by TCRdb to 2021 to 2024). Study-level background: Every convalescent patient had a positive nasal swab PCR test for SARS-CoV-2, with mild disease in nine patients and severe disease in one. In approximately eleven COVID-19 convalescent patients and several infection-naive healthy vaccine recipients, the spike-specific CD4+ TCR repertoire before mRNA vaccination was compared with the repertoire after mRNA vaccination. Each participant got two doses of either the Pfizer-BioNTech BNT162b2 vaccine (n=8) or the Moderna mRNA-1273 vaccine (n=2). Control cultures used a CEFX viral epitope pool as positive control, an HIV-1 Nef peptide pool as negative control, or no peptide. Post-vaccine blood samples were obtained a median of around 67 days after the second vaccine dose, with a range of roughly 14 to 241 days. Post-COVID blood samples were collected from convalescent patients a median of approximately 100 days after diagnosis, with a range of roughly 30 to 161 days. Overlapping spike peptide pools from SARS-CoV-2 and from the common cold coronaviruses HCoV-NL63, HCoV-OC43 and HCoV-229E were used as culture stimuli. In the convalescent cohort there were six males and four females, among whom were two Hispanic individuals, seven Caucasians, two Asians and one multiracial person.

General conclusions and limits of the study: The study included relatively few convalescent patients and did not analyze early timepoints after natural infection. An increase in the median number of SARS-CoV-2-reactive clonotypes from more than 20 after infection to roughly 38 after vaccination was observed, but the change was not found to be significant. Among convalescent patients, a median roughly 90% of the SARS-CoV-2-reactive clones seen after vaccination appeared only after vaccination, which suggests priming specific to the vaccine. Nearly all vaccine-specific clones in convalescent patients (304 of 307) were mono-reactive for SARS-CoV-2 spike rather than cross-reactive with common cold coronaviruses.

The meaning of the sample's treatment or condition label: approximately nine-day PBMC culture with coronavirus spike peptide pools or control peptides (ViraFEST assay). The ViraFEST assay, used in the study, expanded antigen-specific T cells with peptide pools and then identified the expanded clonotypes through TCR sequencing. The convalescent patients' positive SARS-CoV-2 PCR tests were from March to December 2020, which was before the Alpha, Beta and Delta variants emerged in the United States. Each well held roughly 2.2 million PBMCs cultured in IMDM containing approximately 5% human AB serum and 9 to 10 IU/ml IL-2, with about 10 ug/ml peptide pools added. On days 3 and 7, half of the culture medium was replaced with fresh IL-2-containing medium. After approximately 11 days of culture, CD4+ T cells were isolated by negative selection with the EasySep CD4+ T cell isolation kit. Ficoll-Paque Plus gradient centrifugation was used to isolate PBMCs from whole blood, and the isolated PBMCs were then either used fresh or cryopreserved at -140C. Culture conditions were generally each tested in triplicate wells.

The junction shows trimming of 2 bases on V and 9 bases on J, and the gene matches do not reach 5 bases of it. From cysteine to phenylalanine, the CDR3 is 15 amino acids long. The CDR3 DNA has 45 bases and is translated from base 1. For CDR1 and CDR2, the germline V gene (reference sequence) lists MNHEY and SMNVEV. This clonotype was seen a few times. Its antigen remains unidentified. Base qualities are not provided; no much larger clone lies one nucleotide away. Library preparation employed PCR. DNA from cultured CD4+ T cells underwent TCR sequencing with the Oncomine TCR Beta short-read assay at the Johns Hopkins FTIC core. The QIAamp micro DNA kit was used to extract genomic DNA from the cultured CD4+ T cells. Oncomine TCR Beta libraries made from cultured CD4+ T cells were pooled using unique dual indexes and sequenced on an Illumina iSeq 100. For the original study's pipeline: Non-productive sequences were removed, and CDR3s that did not start with C, did not end with F or W, or were shorter than 7 amino acids were discarded. Antigen-specific clonotypes were identified using the MANAFEST web application through comparison of peptide-stimulated wells with reference and other culture wells. To be called positive, a clone needed an FDR below 0.05, an odds ratio above 5, and a productive frequency above 0.1% in at least two of three replicate wells. Clonotypes that were significantly expanded in both SARS-CoV-2 spike wells and at least one common cold coronavirus spike condition were defined as cross-reactive. Levenshtein distances (stringdist) and unrooted phylogenetic trees (ape) in R version 3.6.1 were used to assess CDR3 homology. TCRdb handled the public reads itself, with Q25 trimming in fastp and clone calling in MiXCR, and kept productive beta chains. Records with the same CDR3 protein are collapsed into one entry carrying the most frequent genes and DNA. The V and J calls come from TCRdb's annotation, not from the publication. In all, the sample holds roughly 26,000 distinct CDR3 sequences, and roughly 42% of those were seen once. The ten top clones hold around 9.9% of the sample.

The chain employs TRBV27 and TRBJ2-3; 13 nucleotides in the junction match TRBD2. Sequences were obtained from CD4+ T cells from blood, cultured in vitro. This receptor was taken from a human donor who had recovered from COVID-19. The CDR3 reads as follows: CASSLTSGRVGTQYF. The bases are TGTGCCAGCAGTTTAACTAGCGGGAGGGTTGGGACGCAGTATTTT.